This T cell receptor (beta chain) was observed in a study of T cells after yellow fever vaccination. At the level of the study: In the case of low-cell-number fractions, SMART-Seq v4 Ultra Low Input was used for preparation.

5'RACE template switching generated TCR cDNA, adding a universal primer site and UMIs. TCRdb fed the 5' RACE reads into MiXCR, producing one record per CDR3 protein. The sample carries 300,000 to 400,000 distinct CDR3 sequences, 8.7% recorded once. Trimming pared 5 bases from V and 11 bases from J, leaving 24 bases between. Looked up from germline, CDR1 is DFQATT and CDR2 is SNEGSKA (reference sequence). There are 14 residues in the CDR3. The gene calls are TRBV20-1 and TRBJ1-1, with D possibly being TRBD1 (5 bases). Source: PBMCs, taken on the day of the first yellow fever vaccination. The TCR originated in a man younger than 30 who received the YFV17D yellow fever vaccine. CDR3 amino acids: CSAPRGTPGGPAFF. CDR3 nucleotide sequence: TGCAGTGCTCCTAGGGGCACACCCGGGGGACCGGCTTTCTTT.